Shown below are 27 T cell receptor beta chains from a single sample sequenced in a study of vaccination effects on CD4 cells after COVID-19. For these TCRs, the target antigens are not known. With the ViraFEST assay, the study expanded antigen-specific CD4+ T cells using viral peptide pools, then sequenced them. Subsequent to approximately 11 days of culture, CD4+ T cells were isolated. Nucleocapsid antibodies stayed negative before and after vaccination, showing no earlier SARS-CoV-2 infection. Sequencing used immunoSEQ multiplex PCR; TCRdb keeps in-frame clones, though not all of them. The sample includes 35,000 to 50,000 clones, around 77% seen only once; the top ten take 2.9%. The starting material was CD4+ T cells from PBMCs cultured with HCoV-NL63 spike peptides, obtained before COVID-19 vaccination. Source of these receptors: a human donor who received a COVID-19 vaccine.

The V gene is TRBV12-3 or TRBV12-4, the J gene TRBJ1-2, with D uncertain. V lost 6 bases and J lost 4, with 6 bases in between. The CDR3 covers 11 residues. The chain's CDR3 is CASSLSYGYTF. The DNA of the CDR3 is TGTGCCAGCAGCCTGAGCTATGGCTACACCTTC.

The J gene is TRBJ1-5, the V gene TRBV7-8, with 8 bases identical to TRBD1. Trimming at V came to 5 bases and at J to 1 base, leaving 7 bases not matched to a gene. Germline assignment: CDR1 SGHVS and CDR2 FQNEAQ. The CDR3 contains 16 residues. The CDR3 is CASSSKQGGSNQPQHF. In DNA form, the CDR3 reads TGTGCCAGCAGCAGCAAACAGGGGGGCAGCAATCAGCCCCAGCATTTT.

By share, this clone ranks as medium-sized. This sequence joins TRBV7-8 and TRBJ2-5; 9 nucleotides match TRBD2. Germline CDR1 and CDR2: SGHVS and FQNEAQ. V was pared by 3 bases and J by 1 base, with 6 bases of the junction left unmatched. The CDR3 runs to 16 residues. CDR3 bases: TGTGCCAGCAGCTTCGGGCTAGCGGGGATCCAAGAGACCCAGTACTTC. This translates into CASSFGLAGIQETQYF.

This clone qualifies as medium-sized (0.01 to 0.1%). The chain combines TRBV10-3 with TRBJ2-3; TRBD2 aligns across 8 bases. Germline CDR1 is ENHRY and CDR2 is SYGVKD. Germline trimming cut 1 base from V and 0 bases from J; bases unmatched to any gene: 6. This CDR3 is built from 17 residues. The CDR3: CAISEFWLAGSTDTQYF. As DNA, the CDR3 is TGTGCCATCAGTGAGTTCTGGCTAGCGGGTAGCACAGATACGCAGTATTTT.

This clone was found once. The gene calls are TRBV5-6 and TRBJ2-5; tentative D call: TRBD2 (5 bases). Trimming pared 1 base from V and 6 bases from J, leaving 13 bases between. CDR3 size: 14 residues. Germline CDR1 reads SGHDT; CDR2 reads YYEEEE. Here the CDR3 DNA reads TGTGCCAGCAGCTTGATCGAGGGTACAAAGACCCAGTACTTC. It translates to CASSLIEGTKTQYF.

The chain links TRBV29-1 to TRBJ2-2; D assignment may be TRBD1 or TRBD2 (7 bases each). CDR1 is SQVTM, CDR2 ANQGSEA, per germline. The ends were cut back, 0 bases at V and 3 bases at J, with 14 bases in the middle. The CDR3 has 16 amino acids. CDR3: CSVEDRRGGHTGELFF. The CDR3 DNA reads as TGCAGCGTTGAAGATCGCAGGGGGGGGCACACCGGGGAGCTGTTTTTT.

This clone was picked up a small number of times. This chain connects TRBV18 to TRBJ1-1; D is undetermined. The CDR3 loop spans 12 amino acids. The germline V gene encodes CDR1 KGHSH and CDR2 LQKENI. V was trimmed by 1 base and J by 8 bases, leaving 8 bases between them. CDR3 residues: CASSPRSGEAFF. The CDR3 DNA is TGTGCCAGCTCACCACGATCGGGAGAAGCTTTCTTT. The whole variable domain, filled in from reference TRBV18 and TRBJ1-1, reads NAGVMQNPRHLVRRRGQEARLRCSPMKGHSHVYWYRQLPEEGLKFMVYLQKENIIDESGMPKERFSAEFPKEGPSILRIQQVVRGDSAAYFCASSPRSGEAFFGQGTRLTVV.

The chain carries TRBV7-2 and TRBJ1-2, with 9 bases that match TRBD1. The CDR3 contains 14 residues. The V gene's germline CDR1 is SGHTA and CDR2 FQGNSA. The V segment lost 8 bases and the J segment 4 bases; nucleotides outside the gene matches: 8. CDR3 sequence (DNA): TGTGCCAGCTTTCCGGGACAGGGTAGCTATGGCTACACCTTC. Translation gives CASFPGQGSYGYTF.

The chain combines TRBV5-6 with TRBJ2-7, with 7 positions matching TRBD2. The ends lost 4 bases at V and 3 bases at J; junction bases unmatched: 13. Germline CDR1 reads SGHDT; CDR2 reads YYEEEE. The CDR3 extends over 16 amino acids. CDR3 sequence (DNA): TGTGCCAGCAGCCCCTTCCTCCTAGCGGAGATCTACGAGCAGTACGTC. Its protein is CASSPFLLAEIYEQYV.

This chain joins TRBV19 and TRBJ1-1, with D perhaps TRBD1 (5 bases). Trimming took off 9 bases at V and 3 bases at J, with 11 bases between the two ends. Germline CDR1 is LNHDA and CDR2 is SQIVND (reference sequence). The CDR3 is 12 residues long. DNA of the CDR3: TGTGCCAGCCATCGACAGTACACTGAAGCTTTCTTT. Encoded protein: CASHRQYTEAFF.

This rearrangement joins TRBV5-1 to TRBJ2-5; D is unclear. The CDR3 consists of 11 residues. The ends were cut back, 2 bases at V and 7 bases at J, with 6 bases in the middle. In germline, CDR1 is SGHRS, CDR2 YFSETQ. CDR3 sequence (DNA): TGCGCCAGCAGCTTTGACCGGACCCAGTACTTC. Residues: CASSFDRTQYF. Full variable domain (remainder filled in from reference TRBV5-1 and TRBJ2-5): KAGVTQTPRYLIKTRGQQVTLSCSPISGHRSVSWYQQTPGQGLQFLFEYFSETQRNKGNFPGRFSGRQFSNSRSEMNVSTLELGDSALYLCASSFDRTQYFGPGTRLLVL.

This rearrangement joins TRBV28 to TRBJ1-1; 9 nucleotides align to TRBD1. The CDR3 extends over 17 amino acids. V gave up 2 bases and J gave up 7 bases; unmatched junction bases: 14. Germline CDR1 reads MDHEN; CDR2 reads SYDVKM. CDR3 in amino acids: CASSLGRGQGLTLEAFF. The CDR3 DNA follows: TGTGCCAGCAGTTTAGGGCGGGGACAGGGACTCACCCTTGAAGCTTTCTTT. Full variable domain (outside the CDR3, taken from reference TRBV28 and TRBJ1-1): DVKVTQSSRYLVKRTGEKVFLECVQDMDHENMFWYRQDPGLGLRLIYFSYDVKMKEKGDIPEGYSVSREKKERFSLILESASTNQTSMYLCASSLGRGQGLTLEAFFGQGTRLTVV.

The chain uses TRBV7-2 and TRBJ2-3; D gene ambiguous. The V end was cut by 5 bases, the J end by 2 bases, with 14 bases between. Germline-derived CDR1 and CDR2 are SGHTA and FQGNSA. This CDR3 is 15 amino acids long. DNA of the CDR3: TGTGCCAGCAGCCCCCGGGCGGTATACACAGATACGCAGTATTTT. Amino acid sequence: CASSPRAVYTDTQYF.

This rearrangement joins TRBV6-2 or TRBV6-3 to TRBJ1-5; the D gene is possibly TRBD1 (6 bases). With 2 bases removed from V and 4 bases from J, the gap between germline ends came to 12 bases. The CDR3 loop spans 15 amino acids. Germline loops: CDR1 MNHEY, CDR2 SVGEGT. The CDR3 loop reads CASSYAGGPNQPQHF. For the CDR3, the DNA is TGTGCCAGCAGTTACGCCGGGGGGCCGAATCAGCCCCAGCATTTT.

The sample holds one count of this clone. The chain links TRBV24-1 to TRBJ2-3, with D uncertain. V was clipped by 4 bases and J by 1 base, with 8 bases between them. Germline values: CDR1 KGHDR, CDR2 SFDVKD. This CDR3 comprises 14 residues. CDR3: CATSDPGRTDTQYF. The CDR3 bases are TGTGCCACCAGTGACCCCGGCCGCACAGATACGCAGTATTTT.

In this sample, this clone turned up once. CDR3 nucleotide sequence: TGTGCCAGCAGTCCACTGAGCCGGGCAGGGGAGACCCAGTACTTC. It codes for CASSPLSRAGETQYF. The chain couples TRBV6-5 to TRBJ2-5; maybe TRBD1 (5 bases). The ends were cut back, 5 bases at V and 5 bases at J, with 18 bases in the middle. The CDR3 sequence is 15 residues long. CDR1 is MNHEY and CDR2 is SVGAGI in the germline V gene.

The V and J genes are TRBV24-1 and TRBJ2-3; D gene unclear. This CDR3 is built from 16 residues. Trimming removed 4 bases from V and 3 bases from J, with 16 bases in between. Germline lookup yields CDR1 KGHDR and CDR2 SFDVKD. The CDR3 coding sequence is TGTGCCACCAGTGACCGGAAAAGGGATCTGACAGATACGCAGTATTTT. It translates to CATSDRKRDLTDTQYF.

Remarks on this clone: The same CDR3 arises from other DNA sequences in this sample as well. J is TRBJ2-3 and V is TRBV6-5, with unresolved D. V was trimmed by 2 bases and J by 6 bases, leaving 9 bases between them. This CDR3 spans 13 amino acids. The V gene's germline CDR1 is MNHEY and CDR2 SVGAGI. CDR3 amino acids: CASSYSRADTQYF. The CDR3 nucleotides read TGTGCCAGCAGTTACAGTAGGGCGGATACGCAGTATTTT.

The chain recombines TRBV5-6 with TRBJ1-3, with 7 bases matching TRBD1. This CDR3 comprises 17 residues. The germline gives CDR1 SGHDT, CDR2 YYEEEE. The trim removed 1 base at V and 4 bases at J, leaving 11 bases unmatched. The CDR3 reads CASSLRTLTGPGNTIYF. In DNA form, the CDR3 reads TGTGCCAGCAGCTTGCGGACCTTGACAGGGCCAGGAAACACCATATATTTT.

The genes are TRBV5-1 and TRBJ1-4; D might be TRBD1 (5 bases). This CDR3 spans 14 amino acids. Trimming stripped 1 base from V and 8 bases from J, with 12 bases between. Germline V gives CDR1 SGHRS, CDR2 YFSETQ. The CDR3: CASSLQGIGEKLFF. The CDR3 nucleotides read TGCGCCAGCAGCTTGCAGGGCATCGGCGAAAAACTGTTTTTT.

The chain has TRBV19 and TRBJ2-3, with no clear D. The CDR3 covers 15 residues. CDR1 LNHDA and CDR2 SQIVND come from the germline V gene (reference sequence). V was clipped by 5 bases and J by 4 bases, with 16 bases between them. The CDR3, as DNA: TGTGCCAGTAGTTTAATGAAAGAAGAGCCAGATACGCAGTATTTT. It yields the protein CASSLMKEEPDTQYF.

The V call is TRBV7-2, the J call TRBJ2-1; 7 bases agree with TRBD2. The CDR3 runs 17 residues. CDR1 SGHTA and CDR2 FQGNSA come from the germline V gene. Trimming removed 1 base from V and 8 bases from J; junction bases left unmatched: 14. The CDR3 region has the DNA TGTGCCAGCAGCTTAGGCAGGCGCGGGGGTAGTTTTGATGAGCAGTTCTTC. Its protein is CASSLGRRGGSFDEQFF. Full variable domain (missing parts from reference TRBV7-2 and TRBJ2-1): GAGVSQSPSNKVTEKGKDVELRCDPISGHTALYWYRQSLGQGLEFLIYFQGNSAPDKSGLPSDRFSAERTGGSVSTLTIQRTQQEDSAVYLCASSLGRRGGSFDEQFFGPGTRLTVL.

The rearrangement uses TRBV5-8 and TRBJ2-5; 9 positions match TRBD2. V was clipped by 3 bases and J by 4 bases; unmatched bases: 19. The CDR3 length is 19 residues. CDR1 is SGHTS and CDR2 is YDEGEE in the germline V gene. CDR3 residues: CASSSHYGGGGIGGETQYF. CDR3 sequence (DNA): TGTGCCAGCAGCTCCCACTACGGCGGGGGGGGAATCGGTGGAGAGACCCAGTACTTC.

This clone has only one observation. The rearrangement uses TRBV9 and TRBJ2-7; D is unresolved. Germline CDR1 SGDLS, CDR2 YYNGEE. The CDR3 contains 12 residues. V was shortened by 0 bases and J by 7 bases, with 8 bases between the two germline ends. CDR3 sequence reads: CASSVGQQEQYV. The CDR3 coding sequence is TGTGCCAGCAGCGTAGGGCAGCAGGAGCAGTACGTC.

V gene TRBV4-1 combines with J gene TRBJ2-2; 7 nucleotides match TRBD1. This CDR3 is 16 amino acids long. J lost 5 bases, V lost 1 base, and 7 bases had no gene match. Germline CDR1 reads MGHRA; CDR2 reads YSYEKL. CDR3 nucleotide sequence: TGCGCCAGCAGCCAAGTACAGGGGAAGAGGACCGGGGAGCTGTTTTTT. Translating it yields CASSQVQGKRTGELFF.

The count of this clone is one. The chain links TRBV6-5 to TRBJ2-5; 7 positions match TRBD1. Germline V lookup: CDR1 MNHEY, CDR2 SVGAGI. V dropped 7 bases and J dropped 4; count of bases not matched to a gene: 12. The length of the CDR3 is 15 residues. CDR3 amino acids: CASTDLTGSVETQYF. The CDR3 coding sequence is TGTGCCAGCACCGATTTGACAGGGAGCGTAGAGACCCAGTACTTC.

V is TRBV2 and J is TRBJ1-2; weak D call: TRBD1 (5 bases). V was pared by 3 bases and J by 4 bases, with 12 bases between. CDR1 and CDR2 from the germline V gene are SNHLY and FYNNEI. The CDR3 covers 14 residues. The CDR3 is CASSDLGTFYGYTF. CDR3 nucleotide sequence: TGTGCCAGCAGTGACCTGGGGACTTTCTATGGCTACACCTTC.